This T cell receptor (beta chain) was retrieved from a study of T-cell reconstitution after alpha-beta-depleted transplantation in children. Study-level results: Expanded graft clones, several hundred of them, were reportedly the source of alpha-beta T cells about two months after transplant. Surviving recipient cells, namely T cells and thymic progenitors, were the source of high day-60 TCRbeta diversity in some patients. The authors attributed T-cell counts and diversity one year after transplant mostly to newly produced T cells.

Regarding this clonotype: Its antigen is currently unknown.

Per germline, CDR1 LGHNA and CDR2 YNFKEQ. This CDR3 contains 15 residues. V lost 1 base and J lost 10; bases outside the gene matches: 4. Unique molecular identifiers were incorporated when the TCRbeta library was constructed. TCRdb processed the PCR reads anew with MiXCR; each CDR3 protein has one entry. This repertoire shows approximately 1,000,000 distinct CDR3 sequences, less than 30% found once; its top ten account for roughly 31%. The sample consisted of PBMCs, mostly from graft donor cells, taken 360 days after TCRalphabeta/CD19-depleted stem cell transplant. The sequence was obtained from a boy less than two years old who had a stem cell transplant for SCID, so the T cells may come from the graft donor. The chain has TRBV4-2 and TRBJ1-6; TRBD1 matches at 10 bases. The CDR3 nucleotides are TGTGCCAGCAGCCAAGGACAGGGGGCGAAGTCACCCCTCCACTTT. This translates into CASSQGQGAKSPLHF.